This T cell receptor beta chain was sequenced for a study of T-cell reconstitution after alpha-beta-depleted transplantation in children listed by TCRdb under 2016. Regarding the complete study: T-cell immune reconstitution after TCRalphabeta/CD19-depleted allogeneic hematopoietic cell transplantation in children was quantitatively tracked in the study by means of TCR repertoire profiling.

The library came from PCR. These reads were obtained on an Illumina HiSeq 2500. To normalize quantification of the TCRbeta repertoire, the TCR libraries were built with molecular barcoding that relied on unique molecular identifiers. TCRdb reran the public reads through fastp at Q25 and MiXCR, keeping productive beta chains. Each entry is one CDR3 protein sequence, shown with its most common DNA and genes. The sample table records roughly 170,000 distinct CDR3 sequences; less than 8% of these occur just once. The ten top clones hold about 2.9% of the sample. The germline V gene sets CDR1 to ENHRY and CDR2 to SYGVKD. V trim: 5 bases; J trim: 5 bases; unmatched bases: 6. The CDR3 holds 14 amino acids from the cysteine to the phenylalanine. Only the CDR3 portion is preserved as DNA: 42 bases, with reading frame beginning at the first base. Many counts were recorded for this clonotype. The antigen this receptor binds is unknown. The sample holds no much larger clone one base away, and base qualities are not on file.

The sequence is built from TRBV10-3 and TRBJ2-1, and 7 junction bases match TRBD1. Here the sequenced sample was PBMCs from the stem cell graft donor, taken from the stem cell graft. The source of this sequence is a human donor who donated a stem cell graft to a child with Wiskott-Aldrich syndrome. The CDR3 region reads CAISSSGTDNEQFF. The nucleotide sequence is given as TGTGCCATCAGTTCGTCCGGGACAGACAATGAGCAGTTCTTC.